This T cell receptor beta chain was sequenced in a study of blood T cells in healthy people across ages. V shed 6 bases, J shed 5 bases, and the junction held 7 bases outside the gene matches. CDR3 size: 15 residues. This clonotype was seen only a few times. A second about 6 to 11 cycle PCR used barcoded and J-beta primers. A single record per CDR3 protein comes from TCRdb applying MiXCR to the 5' RACE reads. The repertoire holds 750,000 or so distinct CDR3 sequences, with around a quarter as singletons. In addition, the sample was reused for a study of T cells of mothers and their children.

V gene TRBV12-3 or TRBV12-4 combines with J gene TRBJ1-5; 10 bases map to TRBD1. This clonotype originated in a boy aged 5-17 years in good health. The specimen sequenced was blood. The CDR3 DNA follows: TGTGCCAGCAGCCTCTCCGGGACAGGGGATCAGCCCCAGCATTTT. This sequence encodes CASSLSGTGDQPQHF.